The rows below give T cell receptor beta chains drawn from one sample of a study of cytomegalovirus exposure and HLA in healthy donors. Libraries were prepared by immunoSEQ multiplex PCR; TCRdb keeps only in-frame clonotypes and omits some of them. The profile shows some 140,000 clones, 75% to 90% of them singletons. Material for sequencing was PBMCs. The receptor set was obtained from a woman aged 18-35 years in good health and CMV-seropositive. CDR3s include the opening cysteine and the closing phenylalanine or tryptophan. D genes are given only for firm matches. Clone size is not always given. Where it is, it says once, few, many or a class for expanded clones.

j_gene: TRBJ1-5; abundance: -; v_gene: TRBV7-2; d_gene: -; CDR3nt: TGTGCCAGCAGCTTAGCGGGGTGGGGCTATAGCAATCAGCCCCAGCATTTT; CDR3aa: CASSLAGWGYSNQPQHF
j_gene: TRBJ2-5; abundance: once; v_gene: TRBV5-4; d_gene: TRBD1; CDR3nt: TGTGCCAGCAGCTTAACCAGGGGGCTTGGGGAGACCCAGTACTTC; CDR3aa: CASSLTRGLGETQYF
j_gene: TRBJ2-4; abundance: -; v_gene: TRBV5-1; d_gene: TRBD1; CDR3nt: TGCGCCAGCAGCTTGGCCCGGACAGGGGGGATGGAGCTAGCCAAAAACATTCAGTACTTC; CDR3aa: CASSLARTGGMELAKNIQYF
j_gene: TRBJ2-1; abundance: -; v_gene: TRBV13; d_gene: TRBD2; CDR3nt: TGTGCCAGCAGCTCCATAAACCCGGACCTCGGGACTAGCGGGGGGGCCCACTACAATGAGCAGTTCTTC; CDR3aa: CASSSINPDLGTSGGAHYNEQFF
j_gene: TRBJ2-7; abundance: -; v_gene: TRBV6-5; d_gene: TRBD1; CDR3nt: TGTGCCAGCAGCCCGGGACAGGGTATCGTGGAGCAGTACTTC; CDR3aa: CASSPGQGIVEQYF
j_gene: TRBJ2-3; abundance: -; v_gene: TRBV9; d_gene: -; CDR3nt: TGTGCCAGCAGCAAACAGGGCGGCAGAGTTTTAACAGATACGCAGTATTTT; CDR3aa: CASSKQGGRVLTDTQYF
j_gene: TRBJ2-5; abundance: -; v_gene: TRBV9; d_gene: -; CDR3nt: TGTGCCAGCAGCGTAGGTGACAGGCAAGAGACCCAGTACTTC; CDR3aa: CASSVGDRQETQYF
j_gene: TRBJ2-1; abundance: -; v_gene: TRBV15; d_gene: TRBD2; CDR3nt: TGTGCCACCAGCAGAGTAGTAGCGGGGGCCTTAAGCTCCTACAATGAGCAGTTCTTC; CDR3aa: CATSRVVAGALSSYNEQFF
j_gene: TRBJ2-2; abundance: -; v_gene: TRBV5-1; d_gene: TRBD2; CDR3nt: TGCGCCAGCAGCCCGACTAGCGATAACACCGGGGAGCTGTTTTTT; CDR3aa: CASSPTSDNTGELFF
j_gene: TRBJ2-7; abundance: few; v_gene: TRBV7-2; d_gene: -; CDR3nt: TGTGCCAGCACCCTCCCGGGGGGCGTTTACGAGCAGTACTTC; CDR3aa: CASTLPGGVYEQYF
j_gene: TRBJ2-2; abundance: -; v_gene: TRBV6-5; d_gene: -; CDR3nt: TGTGCCAGCAGGCCCGGCCAGGCGATCACCGGGGAGCTGTTTTTT; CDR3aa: CASRPGQAITGELFF
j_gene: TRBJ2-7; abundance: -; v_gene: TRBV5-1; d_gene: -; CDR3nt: TGCGCCAGCAGCTCGGAGGGATCCTACGAGCAGTACTTC; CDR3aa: CASSSEGSYEQYF
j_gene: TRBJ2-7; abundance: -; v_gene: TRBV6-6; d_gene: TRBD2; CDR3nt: TGTGCCAGCAGTTACGAGCGGGGGATCTACGAGCAGTACTTC; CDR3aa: CASSYERGIYEQYF
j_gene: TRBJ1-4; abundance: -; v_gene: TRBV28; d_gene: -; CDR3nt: TGTGCCAGCAAGAGGACAGATTATAATGAAAAACTGTTTTTT; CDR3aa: CASKRTDYNEKLFF
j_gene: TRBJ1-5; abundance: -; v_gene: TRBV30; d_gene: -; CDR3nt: TGTGCCTGGAGTCCTCTTAGTCAGGGGCTTGGTAGCGTCAATCAGCCCCAGCATTTT; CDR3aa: CAWSPLSQGLGSVNQPQHF
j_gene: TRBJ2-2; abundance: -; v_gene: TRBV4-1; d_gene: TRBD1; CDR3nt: TGCGCCAGCAGCCCCAGGACAGGGGGCAACACCGGGGAGCTGTTTTTT; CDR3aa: CASSPRTGGNTGELFF
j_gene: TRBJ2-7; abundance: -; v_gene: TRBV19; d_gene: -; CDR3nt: TGTGCCAGTAGTATAAGGTTTGGGGCGATGACCTACGAGCAGTACTTC; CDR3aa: CASSIRFGAMTYEQYF
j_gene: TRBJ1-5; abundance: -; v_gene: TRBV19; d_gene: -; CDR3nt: TGTGCCAGTAGTCGTTCGGGACACTTCAATCAGCCCCAGCATTTT; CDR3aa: CASSRSGHFNQPQHF
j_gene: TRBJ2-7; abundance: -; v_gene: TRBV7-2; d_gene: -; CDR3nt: TGTGCCAGCACCCCAACCACCGGGGAACAGTACTTC; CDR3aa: CASTPTTGEQYF
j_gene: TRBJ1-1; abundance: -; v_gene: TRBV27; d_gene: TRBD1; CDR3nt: TGTGCCAGCAGTTTATCGACCGGACAGGGTTTGGGTGAAGCTTTCTTT; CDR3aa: CASSLSTGQGLGEAFF
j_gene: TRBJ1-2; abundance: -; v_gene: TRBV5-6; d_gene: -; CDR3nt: TGTGCCAGCAGCCTAGTTCCCTCAGTAACTAATGGCTACACCTTC; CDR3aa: CASSLVPSVTNGYTF
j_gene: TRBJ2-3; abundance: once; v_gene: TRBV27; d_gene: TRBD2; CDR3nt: TGTGCCAGCAGTTCGAGACTAGCGGGGGGTTCAACTAGCACAGATACGCAGTATTTT; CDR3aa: CASSSRLAGGSTSTDTQYF
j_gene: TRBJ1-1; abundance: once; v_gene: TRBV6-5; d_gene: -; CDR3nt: TGTGCCAGCCAAAGGGGGACCGCAGCTTTCTTT; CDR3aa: CASQRGTAAFF
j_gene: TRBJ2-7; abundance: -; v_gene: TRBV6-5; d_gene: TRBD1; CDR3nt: TGTGCCAGCAGCGGGACAGGGAGAGACGAGCAGTACTTC; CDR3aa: CASSGTGRDEQYF
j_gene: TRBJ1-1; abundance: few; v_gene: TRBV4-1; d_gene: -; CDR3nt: TGCGCCAGCAGCCGGGTTCAGGGTGAAGCTTTCTTT; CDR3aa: CASSRVQGEAFF
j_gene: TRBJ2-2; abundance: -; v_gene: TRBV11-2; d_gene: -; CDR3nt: TGTGCCAGCAGCTTTCTAAAGGGGTACACCGGGGAGCTGTTTTTT; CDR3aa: CASSFLKGYTGELFF
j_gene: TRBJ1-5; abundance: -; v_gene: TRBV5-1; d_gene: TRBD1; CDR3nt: TGCGCCAGCAGCCCATCAGGGGGTGGTCAGCCCCAGCATTTT; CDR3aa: CASSPSGGGQPQHF
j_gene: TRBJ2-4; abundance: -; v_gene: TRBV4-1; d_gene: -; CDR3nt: TGCGCCAGCAGCCAAGTGACCCCGCGGCAGAAAAACATTCAGTACTTC; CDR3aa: CASSQVTPRQKNIQYF
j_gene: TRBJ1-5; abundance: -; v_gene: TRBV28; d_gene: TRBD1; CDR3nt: TGTGCCAGCAGTTTCGGGGACAGGGAAGGCCAGCCCCAGCATTTT; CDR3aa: CASSFGDREGQPQHF
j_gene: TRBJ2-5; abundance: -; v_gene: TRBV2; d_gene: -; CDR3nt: TGTGCCAGCAGTGGTTCACAGGGAAGGCAAGAGACCCAGTACTTC; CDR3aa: CASSGSQGRQETQYF
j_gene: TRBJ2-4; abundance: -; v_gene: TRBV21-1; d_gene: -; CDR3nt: TGTGCCAGCAGCAAAGGACAGGGGGCCAAAAACATTCAGTACTTC; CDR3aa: CASSKGQGAKNIQYF
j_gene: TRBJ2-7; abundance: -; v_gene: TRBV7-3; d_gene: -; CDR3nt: TGTGCCAGCAGCTTAAGCGGCAACTACGAGCAGTACTTC; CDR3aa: CASSLSGNYEQYF
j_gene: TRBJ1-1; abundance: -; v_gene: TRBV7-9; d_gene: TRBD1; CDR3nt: TGTGCCAGCAGCTCGTTGGGACAGGGGATTGGAGCTTTCTTT; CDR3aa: CASSSLGQGIGAFF
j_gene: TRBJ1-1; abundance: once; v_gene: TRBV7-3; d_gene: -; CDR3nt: TGTGCCAGCAGCTTAACAGGGGAGGACACTGAAGCTTTCTTT; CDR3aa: CASSLTGEDTEAFF
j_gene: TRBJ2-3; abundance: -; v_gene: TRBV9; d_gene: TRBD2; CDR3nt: TGTGCCAGCAGCGATAACCTAGCGGACACAGATACGCAGTATTTT; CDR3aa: CASSDNLADTDTQYF
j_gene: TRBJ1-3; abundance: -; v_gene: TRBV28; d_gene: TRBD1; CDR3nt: TGTGCCAGCAGTGAAGAGACCGGGACAGGAGTATTTGCCCTTCGAGGCACCATATATTTT; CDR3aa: CASSEETGTGVFALRGTIYF
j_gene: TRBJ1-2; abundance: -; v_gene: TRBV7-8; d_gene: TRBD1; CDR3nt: TGTGCCAGCAGCCCCAGGGACAGGCACTATGGCTACACCTTC; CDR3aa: CASSPRDRHYGYTF
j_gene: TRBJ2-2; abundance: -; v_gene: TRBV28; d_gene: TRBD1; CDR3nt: TGTGCCAGCAGCCTGACAGGGGGGGTGGCCGGGGAGCTGTTTTTT; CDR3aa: CASSLTGGVAGELFF
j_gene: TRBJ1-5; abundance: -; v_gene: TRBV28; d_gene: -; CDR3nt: TGTGCCAGCATCGTAGGGCGGGGGGCTTATCAGCCCCAGCATTTT; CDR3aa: CASIVGRGAYQPQHF
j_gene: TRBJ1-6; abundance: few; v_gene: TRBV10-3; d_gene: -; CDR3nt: TGTGCCATAGGGGCAGGTGTCACTAATTCACCCCTCCACTTT; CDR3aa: CAIGAGVTNSPLHF
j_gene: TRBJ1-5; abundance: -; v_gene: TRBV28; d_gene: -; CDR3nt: TGTGCCAGCAGTTTATGGACGGGAGGGAGCAATCAGCCCCAGCATTTT; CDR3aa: CASSLWTGGSNQPQHF
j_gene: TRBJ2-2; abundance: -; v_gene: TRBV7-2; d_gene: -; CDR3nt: TGTGCCAGCAGCTTAGCGGGGGGGCTCACCGGGGAGCTGTTTTTT; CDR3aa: CASSLAGGLTGELFF
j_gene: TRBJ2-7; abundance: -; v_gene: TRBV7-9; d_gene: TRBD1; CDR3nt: TGTGCCAGCAGCTTTGGGACAGGGGGCGAGCAGTACTTC; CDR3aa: CASSFGTGGEQYF
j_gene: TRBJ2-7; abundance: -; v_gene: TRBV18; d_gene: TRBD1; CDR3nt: TGTGCCAGCTCCATGGGACAGGGGGCTTACGAGCAGTACTTC; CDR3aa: CASSMGQGAYEQYF
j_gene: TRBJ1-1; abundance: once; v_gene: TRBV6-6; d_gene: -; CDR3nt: TGTGCCAGCTCCAGGGGAATGACTGAAGCTTTCTTT; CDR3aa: CASSRGMTEAFF
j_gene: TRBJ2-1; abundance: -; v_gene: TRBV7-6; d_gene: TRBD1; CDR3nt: TGTGCCAGCAGCGGCCGGGACAGGGCCTACAATGAGCAGTTCTTC; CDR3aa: CASSGRDRAYNEQFF
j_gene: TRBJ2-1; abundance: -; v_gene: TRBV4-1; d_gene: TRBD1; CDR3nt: TGCGCCAGCAGCCCTATCGGACAGGGGGTCTACAATGAGCAGTTCTTC; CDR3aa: CASSPIGQGVYNEQFF
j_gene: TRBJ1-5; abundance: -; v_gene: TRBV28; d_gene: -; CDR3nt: TGTGCCAACGACAAGCCCCAGCATTTT; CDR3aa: CANDKPQHF
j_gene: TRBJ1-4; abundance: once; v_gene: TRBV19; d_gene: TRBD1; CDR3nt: TGTGCCAGTAGTATAATAAGGGGGCTGGAAGAAAAACTGTTTTTT; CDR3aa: CASSIIRGLEEKLFF